This T cell receptor (beta chain) was retrieved from a study of Graves' ophthalmopathy and Graves' hyperthyroidism. General study points: The blood repertoire also included most expanded thyroid clonotypes above 0.001 frequency.

Hyperthyroidism cases were recent diagnoses of under 2 months' duration in people aged 18 to 65. Ineligible for inclusion were patients with other autoimmune diseases, uncontrolled infections, pregnancy or lactation. The diagnosis was founded upon clinical symptoms, serum thyroxine, TRAb, thyroid ultrasound and orbital computed tomography. This CDR3 region has 15 residues. V gave up 6 bases and J gave up 5 bases; unmatched junction bases: 11. In germline, CDR1 is MGHDK, CDR2 SYGVNS. Amplification targeted the TCR beta CDR3 regions, with RNA transcripts as the source material. After a first-round RT-PCR with HTBI primers, a second-round multiplex PCR was run. MiXCR, applied by TCRdb to the multiplex PCR reads, yields one record per CDR3 protein. Of about 600,000 distinct CDR3 sequences in the sample, approximately 35% are singletons; the top ten hold 3.5% to 4.5%. To note about this clonotype: What it binds is unknown.

V is TRBV25-1 and J is TRBJ2-5, with 8 bases that match TRBD1. The sequence came from an adult man with Graves' hyperthyroidism. Sequenced material: peripheral blood or thyroid tissue (not recorded which). CDR3 loop: CASRRIGTGGETQYF. The CDR3 DNA follows: TGTGCCAGCAGACGTATCGGGACAGGAGGGGAGACCCAGTACTTC.